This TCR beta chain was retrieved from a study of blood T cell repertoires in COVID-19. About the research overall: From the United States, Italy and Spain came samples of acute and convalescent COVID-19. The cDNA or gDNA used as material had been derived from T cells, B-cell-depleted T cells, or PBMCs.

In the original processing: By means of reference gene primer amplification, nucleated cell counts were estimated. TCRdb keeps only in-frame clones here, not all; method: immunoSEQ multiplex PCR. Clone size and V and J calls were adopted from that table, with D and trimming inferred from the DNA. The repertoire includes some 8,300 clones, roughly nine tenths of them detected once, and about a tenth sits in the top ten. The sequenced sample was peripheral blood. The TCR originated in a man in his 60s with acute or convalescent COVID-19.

The CDR3 bases are TGTGCCAGCCGCCTCCGACTAGCGGGGGGGTACGGGGGCAAAAACATTCAGTACTTC. It translates to CASRLRLAGGYGGKNIQYF. The genes are TRBV28 and TRBJ2-4; 14 positions match TRBD2. Germline lookup yields CDR1 MDHEN and CDR2 SYDVKM. The ends lost 8 bases at V and 3 bases at J; junction bases unmatched: 15. CDR3 length equals 19 residues.